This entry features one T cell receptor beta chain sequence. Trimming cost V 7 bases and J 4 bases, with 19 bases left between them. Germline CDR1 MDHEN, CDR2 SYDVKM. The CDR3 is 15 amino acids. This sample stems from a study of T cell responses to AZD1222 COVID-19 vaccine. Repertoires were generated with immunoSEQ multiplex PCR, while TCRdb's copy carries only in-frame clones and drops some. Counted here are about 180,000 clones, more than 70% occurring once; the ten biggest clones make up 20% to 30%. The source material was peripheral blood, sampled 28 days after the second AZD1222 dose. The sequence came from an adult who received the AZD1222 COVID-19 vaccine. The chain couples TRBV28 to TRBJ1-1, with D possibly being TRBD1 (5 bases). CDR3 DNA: TGTGCCAGCACCCCAGGAGGGGCGCAGGGCACTGAAGCTTTCTTT. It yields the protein CASTPGGAQGTEAFF.